The rows below give T cell receptor beta chains drawn from one sample of a study of long-term antiretroviral therapy in people with HIV. Repertoires were generated with immunoSEQ multiplex PCR, while TCRdb's copy carries only in-frame clones and drops some. The data contain about 22,000 clones, roughly 82% of them singletons. The specimen was unsorted PBMCs, collected 0.1 years before starting antiretroviral therapy. The receptors stem from a man between 18 and 35 years old with HIV. Each CDR3 is given without its conserved first and last residue.

>TRBV11-2|14
ASRPLRGRKNTEAF
>TRBV2|12
ASSEVWDTGELF
>TRBV5-4|13
ASSTGLGYSYEQY
>TRBV18|12
ASSPTGRDSPLH
>TRBV28|16
ASSLRNPGTKDYNEQF
>TRBV5-6|13
ASSLRSGVGYEQY
>TRBV25-1|12
ASSERDRGVGYT
>TRBV27|10
ASSLATGELF
>TRBV4-1|12
ASSQALDLNEQF
>TRBV27|13
ASSLSYSGNTEQF
>TRBV10-3|13
ATMKGTGGFFEQY
>TRBV19|10
ASRTGSSEQY
>TRBV6-6|11
ASSYASGNTIY
>TRBV7-2|12
ASMRGISSYEQY
>TRBV27|15
ASSPGTGISGANVLT